This TCR beta chain was sequenced during a study of cytomegalovirus exposure and HLA in healthy donors. The overall study: Among around 400 genotyped donors, around 82% fell in the Caucasian-associated ancestry cluster.

On this clone itself: The target antigen is unknown.

Study-wide results and caveats: Researchers catalogued about 150 TCR beta chains as cytomegalovirus-associated. Exclusion applied to some V segments, including TRBV6-2 and TRBV6-3, as they were indistinguishable.

The CDR3 contains 18 residues. Primers: 60 Vbeta forward and 13 Jbeta reverse. Libraries were prepared by immunoSEQ multiplex PCR; TCRdb keeps only in-frame clonotypes and omits some of them. The sample lists roughly 140,000 clones; approximately 78% were seen once. The clonotype was recovered from a middle-aged man in good health and CMV-seropositive. The J gene is TRBJ2-1, the V gene TRBV21-1; the D call of TRBD2 is as the table states it, not checked on the DNA. TRBV21-1 is described as a pseudogene. Material: PBMCs. The DNA of the CDR3 is TGTGCCAGCAGCAAAGGGCCCATCAGGACTAGCGGTTATAATGAGCAGTTCTTC. This gives the protein CASSKGPIRTSGYNEQFF.